Below are 21 T cell receptor beta chains sequenced from a single sample in a study of identical twins. TCRdb redid the calling of the 5' RACE reads with MiXCR, one entry per CDR3 protein. Among 350,000 to 450,000 distinct CDR3 sequences listed, approximately 18% were seen once. Sequencing was carried out using naive T cells sorted from blood. These receptors originate from a man in his fifties in good health.

This clonotype has ten or more counts. The chain combines TRBV29-1 with TRBJ1-1; D is undetermined. This CDR3 is built from 11 residues. The V and J ends lost 1 base and 10 bases respectively, with 10 bases between them. Germline V gene data show CDR1 as SQVTM and CDR2 as ANQGSEA. The CDR3 nucleotides are TGCAGCGTTGAAGGACGGGCCCCAGCTTTCTTT. As protein: CSVEGRAPAFF.

The table lists this clonotype with a few counts. The chain has TRBV19 and TRBJ2-2; D gene ambiguous. Trimming left V 7 bases short and J 5 bases short, with 14 bases between. Germline V gene lookup returns CDR1 LNHDA and CDR2 SQIVND (reference sequence). The length of the CDR3 is 14 residues. DNA of the CDR3: TGTGCCAGTAACCGGGCGCCGGATACCGGGGAGCTGTTTTTT. The encoded protein is CASNRAPDTGELFF.

This clonotype was found many times. The rearrangement uses TRBV5-1 and TRBJ2-7, with D uncertain. The CDR3 is 14 residues long. The V gene lost 4 bases and the J gene lost 7 bases, with 18 bases spanning the gap. CDR1 SGHRS and CDR2 YFSETQ come from the germline V gene. CDR3 in DNA: TGCGCCAGCAGCGTCGCTTTGGGGATGAGGGAGCAGTACTTC. This codes for CASSVALGMREQYF.

A few counts support this clonotype. The chain employs TRBV12-3 or TRBV12-4 and TRBJ2-1; 7 bases match TRBD1. This CDR3 spans 15 amino acids. Unmatched junction bases numbered 5, after V lost 2 bases and J lost 4 bases. Here the CDR3 reads CASSLHPTGYNEQFF. The DNA of the CDR3 is TGTGCCAGCAGTTTACACCCGACAGGGTACAATGAGCAGTTCTTC.

This clonotype was seen more than once but under ten times. The chain combines TRBV4-1 with TRBJ2-5; 8 bases line up with TRBD1. CDR1 and CDR2 from the germline V gene are MGHRA and YSYEKL. This CDR3 has 17 residues. With V trimmed by 3 bases and J by 1 base, 10 bases remained unmatched. CDR3 nucleotides: TGCGCCAGCAGCCAGACACCGCCTACAGGGGGCCAAGAGACCCAGTACTTC. Its protein product is CASSQTPPTGGQETQYF.

In this sample, this clonotype turned up a few times. This chain uses TRBV15 with TRBJ2-7; 8 bases agree with TRBD1. Germline lookup yields CDR1 LNHNV and CDR2 YYDKDF (reference sequence). Trimming cost V 5 bases and J 1 base; bases outside gene matches: 13. The CDR3 totals 17 residues. The CDR3 DNA sequence: TGTGCCACCAGCCCTGGCCCGGGGACAGGTCCATCCTACGAGCAGTACTTC. Translation gives CATSPGPGTGPSYEQYF.

This clonotype was found a few times. The CDR3, as DNA: TGTGCCAGCAGTTTCGGGACCCGCTCCTACGAGCAGTACTTC. Translated, it gives CASSFGTRSYEQYF. The chain uses TRBV28 and TRBJ2-7; D is perhaps TRBD1 or TRBD2 (5 bases each). V was cut by 3 bases and J by 0 bases, with 9 bases left in between. This CDR3 has 14 residues. The germline CDR1 and CDR2 sequences are MDHEN and SYDVKM. The entire variable domain, with the rest obtained from reference TRBV28 and TRBJ2-7, is as follows: DVKVTQSSRYLVKRTGEKVFLECVQDMDHENMFWYRQDPGLGLRLIYFSYDVKMKEKGDIPEGYSVSREKKERFSLILESASTNQTSMYLCASSFGTRSYEQYFGPGTRLTVT.

This clonotype was detected a few times. The chain carries TRBV24-1 and TRBJ1-5; no definite D call. This CDR3 is 12 amino acids long. Looked up from germline, CDR1 is KGHDR and CDR2 is SFDVKD. V lost 12 bases and J lost 4, with 12 bases in between. CDR3 sequence (DNA): TGTGCCCCCAATATGGGTAATCAGCCCCAGCATTTT. The encoded protein is CAPNMGNQPQHF.

V usage is TRBV12-3 or TRBV12-4 and J usage is TRBJ1-5; weak D call: TRBD1 (5 bases). Trimming removed 6 bases from V and 4 bases from J, with 16 bases in between. CDR3 length equals 15 residues. The CDR3, as DNA: TGTGCCAGCAGCCCGGCGGGGGTTAGTAATCAGCCCCAGCATTTT. It is translated as CASSPAGVSNQPQHF.

This sequence joins TRBV7-9 and TRBJ1-1, with D possibly TRBD1 on 5 matching bases. Trimming took off 5 bases at V and 0 bases at J, with 13 bases between the two ends. Germline V gene lookup returns CDR1 SEHNR and CDR2 FQNEAQ (reference sequence). This CDR3 has 15 residues. CDR3 DNA sequence: TGTGCCAGCAGCCGGGGGGGGACGGTGAACACTGAAGCTTTCTTT. It specifies CASSRGGTVNTEAFF.

This chain joins TRBV10-3 and TRBJ2-3; D gene unclear. Germline assignment: CDR1 ENHRY and CDR2 SYGVKD. Trimming cost V 0 bases and J 7 bases, with 11 bases left between them. The CDR3 loop spans 14 amino acids. The CDR3 here is CAISESRNSHTQYF. CDR3 sequence (DNA): TGTGCCATCAGTGAGTCGCGGAACAGCCATACGCAGTATTTT.

The sample holds a few counts of this clonotype. The rearrangement uses TRBV7-2 and TRBJ1-2, with D perhaps matching TRBD1 (5 bases). Germline CDR1 and CDR2: SGHTA and FQGNSA. Trimming removed 3 bases at V and 4 bases at J, with 12 bases between. This CDR3 spans 14 amino acids. The CDR3 loop reads CASSFQGPTYGYTF. The CDR3 bases are TGTGCCAGCAGCTTTCAGGGACCTACCTATGGCTACACCTTC.

This clonotype was recorded at least ten times. The rearrangement joins TRBV5-6 to TRBJ2-2, with D perhaps matching TRBD1 or TRBD2 (5 bases each). The germline V and J ends were trimmed by 5 bases and 6 bases, with 11 bases remaining between them. Per germline, CDR1 SGHDT and CDR2 YYEEEE. The CDR3 contains 13 residues. The CDR3 DNA sequence: TGTGCCAGCAGGCCCCGGGGCCCCGGGGAGCTGTTTTTT. This encodes CASRPRGPGELFF.

This clonotype was recorded many times. This sequence joins TRBV10-3 and TRBJ2-3, with 8 bases lining up with TRBD2. CDR1 and CDR2 from the germline V gene are ENHRY and SYGVKD. Germline trimming cut 5 bases from V and 3 bases from J; bases unmatched to any gene: 10. The CDR3 has 16 amino acids. The CDR3 spells CAISLLAERGTDTQYF. CDR3 nucleotide sequence: TGTGCCATCAGTTTACTAGCGGAGAGGGGGACAGATACGCAGTATTTT.

This clonotype showed up just a few times. The chain joins TRBV5-6 to TRBJ2-2; D uncertain. CDR1 SGHDT and CDR2 YYEEEE come from the germline V gene. This CDR3 comprises 15 residues. The V end was cut by 0 bases, the J end by 0 bases, with 6 bases between. Written as DNA, the CDR3 is TGTGCCAGCAGCTTGGACGGCGCGAACACCGGGGAGCTGTTTTTT. Residues: CASSLDGANTGELFF.

V usage is TRBV15 and J usage is TRBJ2-5; tentatively, D is TRBD2 (5 bases). The CDR3 length is 16 residues. Looked up from germline, CDR1 is LNHNV and CDR2 is YYDKDF (reference sequence). Trimming took off 0 bases at V and 7 bases at J, with 18 bases between the two ends. The CDR3 loop reads CATSRDSGWTVGTQYF. In nucleotides, the CDR3 is TGTGCCACCAGCAGAGATTCGGGATGGACTGTGGGGACCCAGTACTTC. Full variable domain (outside the CDR3, taken from reference TRBV15 and TRBJ2-5): DAMVIQNPRYQVTQFGKPVTLSCSQTLNHNVMYWYQQKSSQAPKLLFHYYDKDFNNEADTPDNFQSRRPNTSFCFLDIRSPGLGDTAMYLCATSRDSGWTVGTQYFGPGTRLLVL.

V gene TRBV28 combines with J gene TRBJ1-1; 10 positions match TRBD1. CDR3 length: 18 residues. The trim removed 7 bases at V and 0 bases at J, leaving 14 bases unmatched. The germline V gene encodes CDR1 MDHEN and CDR2 SYDVKM. This chain's CDR3 is CASTLMGQGIFMNTEAFF. The DNA of the CDR3 is TGTGCCAGCACCTTAATGGGACAGGGGATTTTCATGAACACTGAAGCTTTCTTT.

This clonotype has at least ten counts. This chain connects TRBV19 to TRBJ1-5, with D unresolved. The ends were cut back, 5 bases at V and 0 bases at J, with 11 bases in the middle. Germline CDR1 and CDR2: LNHDA and SQIVND (reference sequence). The CDR3 is 15 amino acids. Here the CDR3 DNA reads TGTGCCAGTAGTCTGCAACAGAATAGCAATCAGCCCCAGCATTTT. Translation: CASSLQQNSNQPQHF. The complete variable domain, with remaining parts taken from reference TRBV19 and TRBJ1-5, reads DGGITQSPKYLFRKEGQNVTLSCEQNLNHDAMYWYRQDPGQGLRLIYYSQIVNDFQKGDIAEGYSVSREKKESFPLTVTSAQKNPTAFYLCASSLQQNSNQPQHFGDGTRLSIL.

This clonotype was picked up a small number of times. The chain couples TRBV6-2 or TRBV6-3 to TRBJ2-1; possibly TRBD1 for D (5 bases). CDR1 and CDR2 from the germline V gene are MNHEY and SVGEGT. This CDR3 is built from 17 residues. The V end lost 3 bases, the J end lost 7 bases, and 22 bases lay between the germline ends. CDR3 nucleotide sequence: TGTGCCAGCAGTTATCCCAGGGATAGCCTGCCTGGGAATGAGCAGTTCTTC. Protein sequence: CASSYPRDSLPGNEQFF.

This clonotype was counted at least ten times. The rearrangement uses TRBV20-1 and TRBJ1-2, with no clear D. Germline CDR1 is DFQATT and CDR2 is SNEGSKA (reference sequence). This CDR3 region has 11 residues. V was clipped by 2 bases and J by 8 bases, with 9 bases between them. CDR3 in DNA: TGCAGTGCTAGATCTGGGTACGGCTACACCTTC. It encodes CSARSGYGYTF.

Written as DNA, the CDR3 is TGTGCCAGCAGCAGCGCAACCGGCGGAGGGAATCAGCCCCAGCATTTT. It is translated as CASSSATGGGNQPQHF. This rearrangement joins TRBV7-2 to TRBJ1-5, with unresolved D. The V end lost 5 bases, the J end lost 4 bases, and 18 bases lay between the germline ends. Looked up from germline, CDR1 is SGHTA and CDR2 is FQGNSA. The CDR3 has 16 amino acids.